Sequencing of this TCR beta chain was carried out in a study of blood T cell repertoires in COVID-19. Study background: Two negative PCRs, clearance, or symptom resolution characterized the recovered Cohort 3 donors. Spain, Italy and the United States supplied samples that represented acute and convalescent COVID-19. Sample material is recorded as cDNA or gDNA derived from T cells, B-cell-depleted T cells, or PBMCs.

Cohort placement rested on clinical history that participants reported themselves. Clones were sequenced by immunoSEQ multiplex PCR, and TCRdb holds only the in-frame ones, with some missing. The repertoire holds some 200,000 clones, with over 75% as singletons. This CDR3 contains 13 residues. V was shortened by 3 bases and J by 8 bases, with 11 bases between the two germline ends. Germline loops: CDR1 MDHEN, CDR2 SYDVKM. The receptor was isolated from a man aged 30 to 39 in a cohort exposed to, infected with or recovered from COVID-19 (not recorded which). V gene TRBV28 combines with J gene TRBJ1-5; D is unclear. The specimen was PBMCs or T cells enriched from blood (not recorded which). The CDR3 here is CASSFPVREPQHF. For the CDR3, the DNA is TGTGCCAGCAGTTTCCCGGTGCGAGAGCCCCAGCATTTT.